This T cell receptor beta chain was sequenced for a study of early T cells in non-severe SARS-CoV-2 infection. Trimming took 4 bases from V and 1 from J; bases not matched to a gene: 4. Germline V lookup: CDR1 MDHEN, CDR2 SYDVKM. The CDR3 contains 15 residues. This clonotype has a handful of counts. Its specificity is not known. Study observations and caveats: Private and CD4 specificities were missed by VDJdb matching, skewed to anti-spike CD8.

Researchers tagged individual cDNA molecules with unique molecular identifiers. Via MiXCR, TCRdb re-called the 5' RACE reads, giving one row per CDR3 protein. The sample shows about 53,000 distinct CDR3 sequences, 9% to 15% of them seen only once. The starting material was whole blood, obtained at baseline. The chain carries TRBV28 and TRBJ1-1; 9 nucleotides match TRBD1. The sequence was obtained from an adult who was a healthcare worker with PCR-confirmed SARS-CoV-2 infection or an uninfected control (not recorded which). The CDR3 reads CASSYGDRENTEAFF. CDR3 nucleotides: TGTGCCAGCAGTTACGGGGACAGGGAGAACACTGAAGCTTTCTTT.